The clone carrying this T cell receptor beta chain was detected many times. Its antigen is currently unknown. This sample's time point: newly diagnosed GD, antithyroid drugs for less than 3 months. Construction of the TCR library relied on RNA isolated from PBMCs. These data are taken from a study of regulatory T cells in long-lasting Graves disease. To make TCR beta libraries, researchers used iRepertoire HTBI primers and Arm-PCR of CDR3 regions. TCRdb used MiXCR to reprocess the multiplex PCR reads, holding one entry per CDR3 protein. The sample yields about 500,000 distinct CDR3 sequences, around 15% seen once. The V and J ends lost 8 bases and 5 bases, in that order; junction bases with no gene match: 2. This CDR3 is 13 amino acids long. Broader study findings: Patients with persistent disease showed a bias toward TRBV28, TRBJ1-2 and TRBJ2-5. The study found persistent patients shared more public clonotypes (roughly 3,000) than new patients (just over 950).

These data are also associated with another study on T cells in Graves' hyperthyroidism and ophthalmopathy. That report adds: Clinical symptoms, serum thyroxine and TRAb, thyroid ultrasound and orbital computed tomography together formed the diagnostic basis. The primer set for the first-round RT-PCR of the TCR CDR3 was HTBI.

This TCR derives from a man aged 35-49 years with Graves disease. The sequencing here drew on peripheral blood mononuclear cells (PBMCs), taken at new diagnosis, from a patient treated with antithyroid drugs. V is TRBV12-3 or TRBV12-4 and J is TRBJ2-5, with 13 bases identical to TRBD2. CDR3 sequence: CASGLAGVETQYF. The CDR3 coding sequence is TGTGCCAGCGGACTAGCGGGAGTGGAGACCCAGTACTTC.